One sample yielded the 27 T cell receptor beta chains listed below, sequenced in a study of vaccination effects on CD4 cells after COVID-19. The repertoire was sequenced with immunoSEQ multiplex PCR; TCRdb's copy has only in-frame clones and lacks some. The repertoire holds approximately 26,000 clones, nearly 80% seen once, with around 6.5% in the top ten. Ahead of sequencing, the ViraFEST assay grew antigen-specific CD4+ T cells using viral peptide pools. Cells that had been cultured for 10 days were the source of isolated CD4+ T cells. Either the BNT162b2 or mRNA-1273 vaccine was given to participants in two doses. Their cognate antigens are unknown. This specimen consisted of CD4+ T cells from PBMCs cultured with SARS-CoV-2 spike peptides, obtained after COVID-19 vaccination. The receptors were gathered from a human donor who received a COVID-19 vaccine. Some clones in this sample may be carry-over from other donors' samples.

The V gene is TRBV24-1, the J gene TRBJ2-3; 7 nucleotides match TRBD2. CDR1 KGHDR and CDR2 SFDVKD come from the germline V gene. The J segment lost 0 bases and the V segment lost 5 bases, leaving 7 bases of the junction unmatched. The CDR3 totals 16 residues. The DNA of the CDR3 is TGTGCCACCAGTGGTGGGACTACTACTAGCACAGATACGCAGTATTTT. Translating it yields CATSGGTTTSTDTQYF.

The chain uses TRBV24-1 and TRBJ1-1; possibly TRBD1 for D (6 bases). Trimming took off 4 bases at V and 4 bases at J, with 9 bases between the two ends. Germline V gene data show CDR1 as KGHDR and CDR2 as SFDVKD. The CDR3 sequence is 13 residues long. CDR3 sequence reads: CATSDPGATEAFF. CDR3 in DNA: TGTGCCACCAGTGACCCGGGGGCCACTGAAGCTTTCTTT.

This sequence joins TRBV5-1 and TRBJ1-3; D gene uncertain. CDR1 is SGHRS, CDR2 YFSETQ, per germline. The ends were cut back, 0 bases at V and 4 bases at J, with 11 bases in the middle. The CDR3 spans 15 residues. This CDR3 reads CASSLVDFSGNTIYF. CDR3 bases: TGCGCCAGCAGCTTGGTGGACTTCTCCGGAAACACCATATATTTT.

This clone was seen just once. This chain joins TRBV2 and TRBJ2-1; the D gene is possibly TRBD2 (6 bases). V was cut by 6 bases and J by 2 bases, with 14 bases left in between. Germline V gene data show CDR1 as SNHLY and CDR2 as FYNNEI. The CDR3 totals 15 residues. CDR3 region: CASRKVGGTYNEQFF. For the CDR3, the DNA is TGTGCCAGCAGGAAGGTGGGGGGAACCTACAATGAGCAGTTCTTC.

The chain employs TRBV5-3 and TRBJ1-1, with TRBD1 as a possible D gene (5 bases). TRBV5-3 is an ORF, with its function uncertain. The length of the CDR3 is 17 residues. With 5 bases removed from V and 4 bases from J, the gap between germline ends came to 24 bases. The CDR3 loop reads CARSKTQDEEIGTEAFF. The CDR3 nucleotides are TGTGCCAGAAGTAAAACACAGGACGAGGAAATCGGCACTGAAGCTTTCTTT.

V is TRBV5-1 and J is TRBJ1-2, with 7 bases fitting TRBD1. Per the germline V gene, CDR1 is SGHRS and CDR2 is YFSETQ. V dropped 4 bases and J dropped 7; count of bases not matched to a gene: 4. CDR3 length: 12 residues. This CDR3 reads CASSEGQSGYTF. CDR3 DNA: TGCGCCAGCAGCGAGGGACAGAGTGGCTACACCTTC. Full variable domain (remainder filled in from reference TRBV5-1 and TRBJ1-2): KAGVTQTPRYLIKTRGQQVTLSCSPISGHRSVSWYQQTPGQGLQFLFEYFSETQRNKGNFPGRFSGRQFSNSRSEMNVSTLELGDSALYLCASSEGQSGYTFGSGTRLTVV.

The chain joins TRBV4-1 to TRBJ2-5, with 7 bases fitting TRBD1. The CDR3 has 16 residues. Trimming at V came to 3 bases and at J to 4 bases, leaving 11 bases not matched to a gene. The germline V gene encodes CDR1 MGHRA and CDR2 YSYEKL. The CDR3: CASSHTTGEFTETQYF. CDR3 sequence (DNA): TGCGCCAGCAGCCATACTACAGGGGAGTTTACAGAGACCCAGTACTTC.

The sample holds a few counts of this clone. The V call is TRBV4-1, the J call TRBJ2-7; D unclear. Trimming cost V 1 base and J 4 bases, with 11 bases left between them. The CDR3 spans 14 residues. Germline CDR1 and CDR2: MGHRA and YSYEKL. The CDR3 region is CASSQAASRYEQYV. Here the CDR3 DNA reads TGCGCCAGCAGCCAAGCCGCTAGTAGGTACGAGCAGTACGTC.

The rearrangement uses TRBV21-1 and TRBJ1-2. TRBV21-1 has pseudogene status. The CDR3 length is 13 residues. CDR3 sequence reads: CVTIGSGGNGYTF. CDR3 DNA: TGTGTCACCATTGGGAGCGGGGGAAATGGCTACACCTTC.

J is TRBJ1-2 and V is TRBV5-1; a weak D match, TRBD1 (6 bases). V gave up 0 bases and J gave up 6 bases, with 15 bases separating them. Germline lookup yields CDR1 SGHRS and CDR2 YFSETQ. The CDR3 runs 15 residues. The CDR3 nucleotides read TGCGCCAGCAGCTTGGCCTCGGGGGGCGCCGATGGCTACACCTTC. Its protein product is CASSLASGGADGYTF.

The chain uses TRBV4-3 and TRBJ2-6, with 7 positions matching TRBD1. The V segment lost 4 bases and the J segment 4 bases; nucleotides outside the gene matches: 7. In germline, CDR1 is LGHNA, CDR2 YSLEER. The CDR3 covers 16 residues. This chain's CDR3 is CASSPDRAGGANVLTF. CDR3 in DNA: TGCGCCAGCAGCCCAGACAGGGCCGGAGGGGCCAACGTCCTGACTTTC.

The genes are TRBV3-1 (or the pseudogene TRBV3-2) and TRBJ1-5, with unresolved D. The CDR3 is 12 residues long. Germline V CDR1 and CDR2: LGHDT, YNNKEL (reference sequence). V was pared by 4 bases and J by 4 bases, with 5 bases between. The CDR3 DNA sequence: TGTGCCAGCAGCCTGAATAATCAGCCCCAGCATTTT. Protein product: CASSLNNQPQHF.

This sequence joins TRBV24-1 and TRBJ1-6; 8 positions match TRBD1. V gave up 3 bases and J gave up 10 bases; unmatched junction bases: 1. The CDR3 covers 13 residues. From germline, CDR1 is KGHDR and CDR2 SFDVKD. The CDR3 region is CATSDHRGSPLHF. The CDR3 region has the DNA TGTGCCACCAGTGATCACAGGGGGTCACCCCTCCACTTT.

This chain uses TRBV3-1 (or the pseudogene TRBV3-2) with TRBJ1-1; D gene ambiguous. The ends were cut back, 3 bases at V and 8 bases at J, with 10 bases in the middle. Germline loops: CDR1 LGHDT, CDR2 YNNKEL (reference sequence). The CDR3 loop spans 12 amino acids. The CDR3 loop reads CASSQSQAEAFF. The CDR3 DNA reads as TGTGCCAGCAGCCAGTCCCAGGCCGAAGCTTTCTTT.

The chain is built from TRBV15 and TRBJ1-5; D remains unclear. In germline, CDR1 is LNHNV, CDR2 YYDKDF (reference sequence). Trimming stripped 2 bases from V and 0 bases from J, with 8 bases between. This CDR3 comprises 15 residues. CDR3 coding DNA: TGTGCCACCAGCAGAAGGACGGTTAGCAATCAGCCCCAGCATTTT. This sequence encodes CATSRRTVSNQPQHF.

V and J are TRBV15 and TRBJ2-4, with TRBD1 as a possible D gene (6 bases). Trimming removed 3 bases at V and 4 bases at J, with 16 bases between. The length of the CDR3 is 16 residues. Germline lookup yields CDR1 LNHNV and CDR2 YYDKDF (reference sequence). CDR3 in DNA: TGTGCCACCAGCAGCATTGCAGGGGTTTCAAAAAACATTCAGTACTTC. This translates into CATSSIAGVSKNIQYF.

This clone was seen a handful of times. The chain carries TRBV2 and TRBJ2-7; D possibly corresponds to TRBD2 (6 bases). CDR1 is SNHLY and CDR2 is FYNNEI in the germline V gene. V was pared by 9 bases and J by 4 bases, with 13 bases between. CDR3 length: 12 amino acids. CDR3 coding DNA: TGTGCCAGGGGAGGACACCCTTACGAGCAGTACGTC. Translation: CARGGHPYEQYV.

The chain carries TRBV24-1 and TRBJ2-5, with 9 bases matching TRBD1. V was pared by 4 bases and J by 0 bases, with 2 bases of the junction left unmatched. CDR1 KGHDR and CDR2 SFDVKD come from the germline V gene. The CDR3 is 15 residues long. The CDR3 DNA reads TGTGCCACCAGTGAGGGACAGGGATACCAAGAGACCCAGTACTTC. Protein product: CATSEGQGYQETQYF.

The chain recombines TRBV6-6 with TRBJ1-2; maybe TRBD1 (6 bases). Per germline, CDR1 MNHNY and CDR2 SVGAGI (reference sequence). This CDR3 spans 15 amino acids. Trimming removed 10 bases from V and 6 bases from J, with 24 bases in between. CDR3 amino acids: CATLPRNRADHGYTF. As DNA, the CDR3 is TGTGCCACCCTGCCACGGAACAGGGCTGATCATGGCTACACCTTC.

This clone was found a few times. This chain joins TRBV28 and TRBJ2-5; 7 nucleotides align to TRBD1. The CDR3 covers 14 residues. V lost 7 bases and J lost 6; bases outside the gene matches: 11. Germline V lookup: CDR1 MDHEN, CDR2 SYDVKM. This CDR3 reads CASTYYGDRKTQYF. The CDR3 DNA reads TGTGCCAGCACCTACTACGGGGACAGAAAGACCCAGTACTTC.

The DNA for the CDR3 is TGTGCCACCAGTAGCGGGGGGCTCCAGCATTTT. As protein: CATSSGGLQHF. The chain employs TRBV24-1 and TRBJ1-5, with D possibly being TRBD1 (6 bases). The germline CDR1 and CDR2 sequences are KGHDR and SFDVKD. V lost 6 bases to trimming and J lost 12 bases, with 11 bases between them. The CDR3 contains 11 residues.

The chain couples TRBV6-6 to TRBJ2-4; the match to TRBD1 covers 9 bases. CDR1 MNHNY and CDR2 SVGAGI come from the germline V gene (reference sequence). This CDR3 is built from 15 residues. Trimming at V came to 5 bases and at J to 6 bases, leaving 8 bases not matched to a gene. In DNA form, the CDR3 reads TGTGCCAGCAGTAAGGACAGGGGTGGAGGAAACATTCAGTACTTC. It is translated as CASSKDRGGGNIQYF.

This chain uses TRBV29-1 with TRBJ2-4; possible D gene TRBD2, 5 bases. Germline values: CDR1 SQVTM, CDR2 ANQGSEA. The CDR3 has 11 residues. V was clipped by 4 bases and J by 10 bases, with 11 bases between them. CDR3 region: CSVAREDIQYF. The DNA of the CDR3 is TGCAGCGTTGCGAGGGAAGATATTCAGTACTTC.

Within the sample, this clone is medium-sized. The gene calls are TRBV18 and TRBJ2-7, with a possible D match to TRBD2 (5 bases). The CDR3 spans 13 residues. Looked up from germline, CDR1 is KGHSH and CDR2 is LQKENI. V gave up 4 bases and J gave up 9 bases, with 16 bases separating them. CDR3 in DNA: TGTGCCAGCTCACACCGGGAATCATCCGGGCAGTACGTC. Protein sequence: CASSHRESSGQYV.

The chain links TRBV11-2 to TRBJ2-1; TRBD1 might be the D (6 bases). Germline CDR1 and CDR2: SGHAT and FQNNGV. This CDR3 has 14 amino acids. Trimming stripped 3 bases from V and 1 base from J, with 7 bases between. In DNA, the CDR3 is TGTGCCAGCAGCTTGCAGGGGTCCTACAATGAGCAGTTCTTC. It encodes CASSLQGSYNEQFF.

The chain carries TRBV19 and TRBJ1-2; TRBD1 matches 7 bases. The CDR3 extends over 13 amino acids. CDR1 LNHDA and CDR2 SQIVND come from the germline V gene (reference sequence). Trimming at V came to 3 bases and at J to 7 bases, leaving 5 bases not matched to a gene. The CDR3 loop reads CASSIGQVGGYTF. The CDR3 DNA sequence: TGTGCCAGTAGTATCGGACAGGTTGGTGGCTACACCTTC.

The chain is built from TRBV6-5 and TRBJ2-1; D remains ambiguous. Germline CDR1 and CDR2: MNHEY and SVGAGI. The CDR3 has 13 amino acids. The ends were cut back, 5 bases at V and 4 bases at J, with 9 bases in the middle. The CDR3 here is CASSRDRYNEQFF. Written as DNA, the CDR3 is TGTGCCAGCAGTCGCGACCGATACAATGAGCAGTTCTTC.